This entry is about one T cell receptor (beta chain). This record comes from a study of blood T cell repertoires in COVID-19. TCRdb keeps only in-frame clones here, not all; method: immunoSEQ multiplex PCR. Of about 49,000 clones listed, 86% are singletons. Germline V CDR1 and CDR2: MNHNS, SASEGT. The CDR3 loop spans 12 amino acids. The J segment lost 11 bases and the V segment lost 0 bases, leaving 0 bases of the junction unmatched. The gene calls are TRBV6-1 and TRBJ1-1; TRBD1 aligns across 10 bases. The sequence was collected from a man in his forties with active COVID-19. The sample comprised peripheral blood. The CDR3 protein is CASSEAGQGAFF. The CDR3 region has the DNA TGTGCCAGCAGTGAAGCGGGACAGGGGGCTTTCTTT.